The clone carrying this T cell receptor beta chain was seen once. Its antigen is not identified. One end of the junction fails to match germline, which may point to a read error. The data belong to a study of a mutant IDH1 vaccine in newly diagnosed glioma. Turning to the study itself: Most patients had radiochemotherapy with temozolomide before enrollment; others had one alone.

Study results and limitations: There seemed to be no relation between pseudoprogression and changes in top peripheral T cell clonotypes.

Germline values: CDR1 LNHDA, CDR2 SQIVND (reference sequence). This CDR3 comprises 15 residues. Produced via immunoSEQ multiplex PCR; TCRdb's table is partial and in-frame only. The table lists about 85,000 clones, roughly 90% of them singletons. Indicated time point: week 47, end of study. In every dose of vaccine, 300 ug of mutant IDH1 20-mer peptide was given alongside topical imiquimod. The astrocytomas were IDH1-mutant, ATRX-negative, and WHO grade 3 or 4. This sequence originates from a woman aged 45-60 years with glioma. The sample here was PBMCs, taken from a glioma patient whose treatment included an IDH1 peptide vaccine. The chain combines TRBV19 with TRBJ2-1; weak D call: TRBD2 (5 bases). The CDR3: CASSVERLSYNEQFF. The CDR3 DNA is TGTGCCAGTAGTGTAGAGCGGCTCTCCTACAATGAGCAGTTCTTC.